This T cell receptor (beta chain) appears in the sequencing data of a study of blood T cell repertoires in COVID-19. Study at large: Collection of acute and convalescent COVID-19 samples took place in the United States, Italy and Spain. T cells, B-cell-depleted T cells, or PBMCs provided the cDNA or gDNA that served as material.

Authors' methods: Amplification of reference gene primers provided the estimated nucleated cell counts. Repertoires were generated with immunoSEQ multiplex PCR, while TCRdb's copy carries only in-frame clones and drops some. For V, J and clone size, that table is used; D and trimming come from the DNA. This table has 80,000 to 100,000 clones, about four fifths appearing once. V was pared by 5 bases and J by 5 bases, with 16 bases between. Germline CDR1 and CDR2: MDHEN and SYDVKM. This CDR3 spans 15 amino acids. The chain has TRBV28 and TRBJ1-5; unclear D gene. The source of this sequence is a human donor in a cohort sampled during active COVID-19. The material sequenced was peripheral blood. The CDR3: CASSPTLGLDQPQHF. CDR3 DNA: TGTGCCAGCAGTCCCACTCTTGGTTTGGATCAGCCCCAGCATTTT. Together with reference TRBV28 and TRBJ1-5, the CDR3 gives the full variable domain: DVKVTQSSRYLVKRTGEKVFLECVQDMDHENMFWYRQDPGLGLRLIYFSYDVKMKEKGDIPEGYSVSREKKERFSLILESASTNQTSMYLCASSPTLGLDQPQHFGDGTRLSIL.